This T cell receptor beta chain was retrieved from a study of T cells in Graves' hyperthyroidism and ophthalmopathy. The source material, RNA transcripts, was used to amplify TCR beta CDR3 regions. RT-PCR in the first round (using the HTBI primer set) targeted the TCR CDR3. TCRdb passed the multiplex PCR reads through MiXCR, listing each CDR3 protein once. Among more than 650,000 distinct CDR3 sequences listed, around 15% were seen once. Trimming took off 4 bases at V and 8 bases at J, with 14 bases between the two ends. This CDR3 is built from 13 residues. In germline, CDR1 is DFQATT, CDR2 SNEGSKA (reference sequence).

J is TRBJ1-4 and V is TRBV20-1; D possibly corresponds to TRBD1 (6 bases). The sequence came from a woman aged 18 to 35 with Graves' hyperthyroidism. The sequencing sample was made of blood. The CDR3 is CSAKGGAREKLFF. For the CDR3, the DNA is TGCAGTGCTAAGGGGGGCGCGAGGGAAAAACTGTTTTTT.